The 10 T cell receptor beta chains listed next were all sequenced from one sample in a study of T-cell reconstitution after alpha-beta-depleted transplantation in children. The TCRbeta library was prepared with unique molecular identifiers. From the PCR reads, TCRdb called clonotypes with MiXCR, one entry per CDR3 protein. The profile shows a few hundred thousand distinct CDR3 sequences, more than 20% of them singletons. Sequences were derived from PBMCs, sampled before TCRalphabeta/CD19-depleted stem cell transplant. These receptor sequences come from a boy younger than two with Wiskott-Aldrich syndrome, due to receive a stem cell transplant.

The gene calls are TRBV20-1 and TRBJ2-7; 9 nucleotides line up with TRBD2. Looked up from germline, CDR1 is DFQATT and CDR2 is SNEGSKA (reference sequence). V shed 3 bases, J shed 2 bases, and the junction held 11 bases outside the gene matches. The CDR3 contains 16 residues. The CDR3 here is CSASFVGGRAPYEQYF. CDR3 in DNA: TGCAGTGCTAGTTTCGTAGGCGGGAGGGCCCCCTACGAGCAGTACTTC.

The rearrangement uses TRBV24-1 and TRBJ2-3, with D possibly TRBD2 on 6 matching bases. V was pared by 4 bases and J by 2 bases, with 15 bases between. The CDR3 covers 16 residues. CDR1 is KGHDR, CDR2 SFDVKD, per germline. The CDR3 nucleotides are TGTGCCACCAGTGACCCCTCCGCGGGGCTCACAGATACGCAGTATTTT. It is translated as CATSDPSAGLTDTQYF.

A few counts support this clonotype. V and J are TRBV7-8 and TRBJ2-1; D is ambiguous. The V end lost 4 bases, the J end lost 4 bases, and 8 bases lay between the germline ends. In germline, CDR1 is SGHVS, CDR2 FQNEAQ. The CDR3 is 13 residues long. As DNA, the CDR3 is TGTGCCAGCAGCTCACCCTATTACAATGAGCAGTTCTTC. This gives the protein CASSSPYYNEQFF. The whole variable domain, filled in from reference TRBV7-8 and TRBJ2-1, reads GAGVSQSPRYKVAKRGQDVALRCDPISGHVSLFWYQQALGQGPEFLTYFQNEAQLDKSGLPSDRFFAERPEGSVSTLKIQRTQQEDSAVYLCASSSPYYNEQFFGPGTRLTVL.

Only one count was recorded for this clonotype. V gene TRBV15 combines with J gene TRBJ2-4; TRBD1 aligns across 8 bases. Germline V gene sequence: CDR1 LNHNV, CDR2 YYDKDF (reference sequence). V trimming: 5 bases; J trimming: 2 bases; junction bases outside the gene matches: 11. The CDR3 spans 17 residues. The CDR3 spells CATSSGGQGMSKNIQYF. As DNA, the CDR3 is TGTGCCACCAGCTCCGGAGGACAGGGCATGTCCAAAAACATTCAGTACTTC.

The chain joins TRBV9 to TRBJ2-2; TRBD2 might be the D (5 bases). Germline V gene data show CDR1 as SGDLS and CDR2 as YYNGEE. The CDR3 has 15 residues. V lost 0 bases, J lost 4 bases, and 10 bases lay in between. The CDR3 coding sequence is TGTGCCAGCAGCGTAGTTCAGGAGGCCACCGGGGAGCTGTTTTTT. Its protein product is CASSVVQEATGELFF.

A few counts support this clonotype. This rearrangement joins TRBV7-6 to TRBJ1-3; D gene ambiguous. The V end lost 3 bases, the J end lost 2 bases, and 11 bases lay between the germline ends. Germline lookup yields CDR1 SGHVS and CDR2 FNYEAQ. The CDR3 extends over 15 amino acids. Written as DNA, the CDR3 is TGTGCCAGCAGCTTGTATCGGGGAGCTGGAAACACCATATATTTT. Translating gives CASSLYRGAGNTIYF.

The genes are TRBV5-1 and TRBJ2-7; perhaps TRBD1 as D (6 bases). This CDR3 spans 13 amino acids. V lost 5 bases and J lost 1, with 10 bases in between. The germline V gene encodes CDR1 SGHRS and CDR2 YFSETQ. Here the CDR3 DNA reads TGCGCCAGCAGAATTGACAGGTCCTACGAGCAGTACTTC. It translates to CASRIDRSYEQYF.

The J gene is TRBJ2-5, the V gene TRBV29-1; 7 nucleotides line up with TRBD1. V dropped 2 bases and J dropped 5; count of bases not matched to a gene: 2. This CDR3 comprises 12 residues. Germline lookup yields CDR1 SQVTM and CDR2 ANQGSEA. The CDR3, as DNA: TGCAGCGTTGAAAAGGGGGCGGAGACCCAGTACTTC. It encodes CSVEKGAETQYF.

The V gene is TRBV12-3 or TRBV12-4, the J gene TRBJ2-5; 8 nucleotides line up with TRBD1. The CDR3 is made up of 16 amino acids. The junction had 10 bases not matched to a gene; V was cut back by 3 bases and J by 4 bases. CDR3 in DNA: TGTGCCAGCAGTTTCGGTGGACAGGGAAGGGGAGAGACCCAGTACTTC. Encoded protein: CASSFGGQGRGETQYF.

In this sample, this clonotype turned up a few times. The V call is TRBV4-1, the J call TRBJ2-4, with 7 positions matching TRBD2. Germline assignment: CDR1 MGHRA and CDR2 YSYEKL. V gave up 3 bases and J gave up 1 base; unmatched junction bases: 6. The length of the CDR3 is 16 residues. CDR3 DNA sequence: TGCGCCAGCAGCCAGGGGCTAGCGGCCGCCAAAAACATTCAGTACTTC. Translated: CASSQGLAAAKNIQYF.